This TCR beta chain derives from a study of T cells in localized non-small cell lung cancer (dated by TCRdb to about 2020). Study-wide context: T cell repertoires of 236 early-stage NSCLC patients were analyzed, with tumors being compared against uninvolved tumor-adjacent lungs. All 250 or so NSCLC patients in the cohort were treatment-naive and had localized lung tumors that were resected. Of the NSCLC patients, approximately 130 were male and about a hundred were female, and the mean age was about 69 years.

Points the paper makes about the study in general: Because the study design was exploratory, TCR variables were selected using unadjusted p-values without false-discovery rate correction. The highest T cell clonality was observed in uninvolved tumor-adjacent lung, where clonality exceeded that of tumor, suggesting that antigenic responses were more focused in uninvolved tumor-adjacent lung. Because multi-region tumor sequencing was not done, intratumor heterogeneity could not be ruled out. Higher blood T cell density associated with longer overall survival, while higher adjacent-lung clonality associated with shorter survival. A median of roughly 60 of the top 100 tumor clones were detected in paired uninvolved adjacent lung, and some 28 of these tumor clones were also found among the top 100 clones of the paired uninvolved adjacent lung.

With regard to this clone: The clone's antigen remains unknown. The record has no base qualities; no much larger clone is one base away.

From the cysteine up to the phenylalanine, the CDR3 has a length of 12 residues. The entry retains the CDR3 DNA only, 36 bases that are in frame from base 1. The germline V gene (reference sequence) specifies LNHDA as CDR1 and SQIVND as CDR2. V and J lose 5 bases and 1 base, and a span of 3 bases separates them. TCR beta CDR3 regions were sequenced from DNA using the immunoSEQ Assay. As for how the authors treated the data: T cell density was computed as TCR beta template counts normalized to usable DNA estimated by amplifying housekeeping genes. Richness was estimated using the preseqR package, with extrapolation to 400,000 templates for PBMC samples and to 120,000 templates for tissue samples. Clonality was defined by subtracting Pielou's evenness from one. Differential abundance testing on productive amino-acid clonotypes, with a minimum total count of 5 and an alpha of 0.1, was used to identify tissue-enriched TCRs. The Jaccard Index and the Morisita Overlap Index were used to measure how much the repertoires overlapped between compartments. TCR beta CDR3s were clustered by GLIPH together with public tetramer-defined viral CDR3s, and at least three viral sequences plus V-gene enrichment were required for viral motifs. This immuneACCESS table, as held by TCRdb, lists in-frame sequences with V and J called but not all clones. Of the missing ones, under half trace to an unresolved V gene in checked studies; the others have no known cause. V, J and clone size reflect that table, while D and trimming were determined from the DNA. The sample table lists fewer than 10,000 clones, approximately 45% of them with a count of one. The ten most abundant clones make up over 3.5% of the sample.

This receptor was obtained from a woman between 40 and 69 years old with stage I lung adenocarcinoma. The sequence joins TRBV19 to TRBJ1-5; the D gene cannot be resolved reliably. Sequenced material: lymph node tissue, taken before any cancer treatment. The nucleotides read TGTGCCAGTAGTGTCAGCAATCAGCCCCAGCATTTT. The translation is CASSVSNQPQHF.